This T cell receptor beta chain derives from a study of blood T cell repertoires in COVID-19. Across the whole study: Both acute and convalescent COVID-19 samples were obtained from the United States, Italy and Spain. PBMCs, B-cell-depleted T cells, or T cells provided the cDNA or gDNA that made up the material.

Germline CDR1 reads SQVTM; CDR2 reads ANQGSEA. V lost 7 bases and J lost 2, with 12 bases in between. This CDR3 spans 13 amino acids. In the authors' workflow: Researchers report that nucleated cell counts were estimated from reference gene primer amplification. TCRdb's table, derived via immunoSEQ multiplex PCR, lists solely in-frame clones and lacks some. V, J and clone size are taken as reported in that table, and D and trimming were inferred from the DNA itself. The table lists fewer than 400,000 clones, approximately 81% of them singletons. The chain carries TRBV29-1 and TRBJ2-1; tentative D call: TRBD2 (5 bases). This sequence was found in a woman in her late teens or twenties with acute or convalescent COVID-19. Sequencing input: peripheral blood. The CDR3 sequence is CSGGRVTYNEQFF. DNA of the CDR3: TGCAGCGGAGGGCGAGTGACCTACAATGAGCAGTTCTTC.